The 2 T cell receptor beta chains below come from one sample, sequenced in a study of control samples from healthy donors and cancer patients. Clones were sequenced by immunoSEQ multiplex PCR, and TCRdb holds only the in-frame ones, with some missing. The data show some 150,000 clones, around nine tenths seen once. Specimen: blood. The receptors originated from a young man in good health.

The J gene is TRBJ2-7, the V gene TRBV10-3; 7 positions match TRBD1. Looked up from germline, CDR1 is ENHRY and CDR2 is SYGVKD. This CDR3 spans 15 amino acids. After removal of 0 bases from V and 4 bases from J, the junction contained 6 bases not matched to a gene. CDR3 bases: TGTGCCATCAGTGAGTCCCCGGGACAGACGTACGAGCAGTACTTC. Translating gives CAISESPGQTYEQYF.

The chain has TRBV4-3 and TRBJ2-3; D is perhaps TRBD1 (5 bases). Germline values: CDR1 LGHNA, CDR2 YSLEER. The CDR3 is 14 amino acids. V was cut by 1 base and J by 5 bases, with 10 bases left in between. The CDR3, as DNA: TGCGCCAGCAGCCAAGGGGGCACTTTAGATACGCAGTATTTT. Translating gives CASSQGGTLDTQYF.